The clone carrying this T cell receptor beta chain was found once. Its antigen is currently unknown. The source of the sample is a study of CD8 T cells in Susac syndrome. Random hexamers served to reverse transcribe roughly 0.45 to 1 ug RNA. immunoSEQ multiplex PCR amplified TCR beta CDR3 across 54 Vbeta, 13 Jbeta. TCRdb re-analysed the immunoSEQ multiplex PCR reads in MiXCR, keeping a single row per CDR3 protein. The repertoire holds approximately 150,000 distinct CDR3 sequences, with 94% as singletons. Sequencing of TCR beta covered CD8+ and CD4+ T cells obtained from blood. The multiple sclerosis control group consisted of treatment-naive patients whose relapsing-remitting disease, which was either stable or active, fulfilled revised McDonald criteria. There are 13 residues in the CDR3. V lost 3 bases, J lost 6 bases, and 11 bases lay in between. Regarding the study as a whole: As the study acknowledged, the number of individuals who were part of its TCR sequencing and HLA analysis was relatively small.

The TCR originated in a human donor with multiple sclerosis. Specimen: CD4+ T cells from PBMCs. The V gene is TRBV12-3 or TRBV12-4, the J gene TRBJ2-5; perhaps TRBD1 as D (6 bases). CDR3 protein: CASSFNTGQTQYF. CDR3 sequence (DNA): TGTGCCAGCAGTTTCAACACAGGGCAGACCCAGTACTTC.